The 9 T cell receptor beta chains in this list originate from one sample, sequenced in a study of T cell changes during pregnancy in multiple sclerosis. The method was immunoSEQ multiplex PCR; TCRdb's version includes in-frame clones alone and lacks a portion of them. The sample lists 85,000 to 100,000 clones, almost 95% occurring once. The sample consisted of peripheral blood, taken in the first trimester of pregnancy. The receptor source for this set is a female donor with multiple sclerosis, enrolled in a pregnancy study.

The V and J genes are TRBV7-2 and TRBJ2-3; 9 bases fit TRBD2. V dropped 3 bases and J dropped 5; count of bases not matched to a gene: 0. Germline CDR1 reads SGHTA; CDR2 reads FQGNSA. The CDR3 is made up of 13 amino acids. The CDR3 DNA reads TGTGCCAGCAGCTTGCGGGAGGGAGATACGCAGTATTTT. The encoded protein is CASSLREGDTQYF.

The V call is TRBV28, the J call TRBJ2-1; D gene uncertain. The V gene lost 1 base and the J gene lost 8 bases, with 6 bases spanning the gap. Germline V CDR1 and CDR2: MDHEN, SYDVKM. The CDR3 length is 12 residues. The CDR3 loop reads CASSLSPYEQFF. CDR3 coding DNA: TGTGCCAGCAGTTTATCTCCCTATGAGCAGTTCTTC.

The count of this clone is one. V usage is TRBV18 and J usage is TRBJ1-3, with a possible D match to TRBD1 (6 bases). Per the germline V gene, CDR1 is KGHSH and CDR2 is LQKENI. This CDR3 region has 14 residues. V lost 6 bases to trimming and J lost 0 bases, with 9 bases between them. CDR3 loop: CASSLGGSGNTIYF. The DNA for the CDR3 is TGTGCCAGCTCCCTAGGGGGCTCTGGAAACACCATATATTTT.

J is TRBJ2-3 and V is TRBV7-9; D possibly corresponds to TRBD1 (7 bases). CDR3 length: 14 amino acids. Trimming removed 3 bases at V and 3 bases at J, with 10 bases between. Germline CDR1 is SEHNR and CDR2 is FQNEAQ (reference sequence). The CDR3 loop reads CASSLEGATDTQYF. CDR3 nucleotides: TGTGCCAGCAGCTTGGAGGGGGCAACAGATACGCAGTATTTT. Combining the CDR3 with reference TRBV7-9 and TRBJ2-3 gives the whole variable domain DTGVSQNPRHKITKRGQNVTFRCDPISEHNRLYWYRQTLGQGPEFLTYFQNEAQLEKSRLLSDRFSAERPKGSFSTLEIQRTEQGDSAMYLCASSLEGATDTQYFGPGTRLTVL.

This clone was seen many times. The chain couples TRBV4-1 to TRBJ1-1; tentative D call: TRBD1 (6 bases). V was trimmed by 4 bases and J by 4 bases, leaving 10 bases between them. The CDR3 spans 13 residues. Germline CDR1 MGHRA, CDR2 YSYEKL. In DNA form, the CDR3 reads TGCGCCAGCAGCCGCGGACAGAGCACTGAAGCTTTCTTT. It encodes CASSRGQSTEAFF.

The CDR3: CASSLSGGYGYTF. CDR3 coding DNA: TGCGCCAGCAGCCTATCCGGGGGCTATGGCTACACCTTC. The genes are TRBV5-1 and TRBJ1-2, with a possible D match to TRBD1 (5 bases). Trimming removed 4 bases from V and 4 bases from J, with 11 bases in between. CDR3 length equals 13 residues. Germline CDR1 SGHRS, CDR2 YFSETQ. The full variable domain, rest sourced from reference TRBV5-1 and TRBJ1-2, is KAGVTQTPRYLIKTRGQQVTLSCSPISGHRSVSWYQQTPGQGLQFLFEYFSETQRNKGNFPGRFSGRQFSNSRSEMNVSTLELGDSALYLCASSLSGGYGYTFGSGTRLTVV.

The chain links TRBV19 to TRBJ2-3; 8 nucleotides align to TRBD2. V shed 6 bases and J 4 bases; nucleotides not matched to a gene: 6. The germline gives CDR1 LNHDA, CDR2 SQIVND (reference sequence). The CDR3 covers 14 residues. As DNA, the CDR3 is TGTGCCAGTAGCGGGACTAGGGGCGCAGATACGCAGTATTTT. Protein sequence: CASSGTRGADTQYF.

This chain joins TRBV5-6 and TRBJ1-2; perhaps TRBD1 as D (5 bases). In germline, CDR1 is SGHDT, CDR2 YYEEEE. Trimming cost V 2 bases and J 0 bases, with 11 bases left between them. This CDR3 is 15 amino acids long. The CDR3 loop is CASSFTGLTNYGYTF. CDR3 DNA: TGTGCCAGCAGCTTTACAGGTTTGACTAACTATGGCTACACCTTC.

The rearrangement joins TRBV5-6 to TRBJ2-7; D possibly corresponds to TRBD2 (6 bases). CDR3 size: 14 residues. From germline, CDR1 is SGHDT and CDR2 YYEEEE. V was cut by 7 bases and J by 7 bases, with 21 bases left in between. The CDR3 DNA sequence: TGTGCCAGCTCTATCAGCGGGTTCCCCCTAGAGCAGTACTTC. This codes for CASSISGFPLEQYF.